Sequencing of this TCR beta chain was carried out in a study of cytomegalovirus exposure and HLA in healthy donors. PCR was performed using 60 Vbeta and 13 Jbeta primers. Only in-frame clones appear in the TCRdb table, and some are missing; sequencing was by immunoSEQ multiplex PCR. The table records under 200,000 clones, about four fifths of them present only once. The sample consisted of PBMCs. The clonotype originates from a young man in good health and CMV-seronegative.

CDR3 coding DNA: TGTGCCAGCAGCGTCAAACAGGGTGATTCACCCCTCCACTTT. Translation: CASSVKQGDSPLHF. J is TRBJ1-6 and V is TRBV9, with a weak D call TRBD1 (6 bases). The CDR3 contains 14 residues. Looked up from germline, CDR1 is SGDLS and CDR2 is YYNGEE. V lost 2 bases and J lost 8, with 11 bases in between.